One T cell receptor (beta chain) is described in this entry. The CDR3 covers 14 residues. Germline CDR1 and CDR2: MNHEY and SMNVEV (reference sequence). V was cut by 5 bases and J by 0 bases, with 9 bases left in between. This sample was taken from a study of control samples from healthy donors and cancer patients. Profiling relied on immunoSEQ multiplex PCR, and the TCRdb table lists in-frame clones only, not all of them. The table has 70,000 or so clones, nearly 85% seen once. The chain joins TRBV27 to TRBJ2-3; unclear D gene. Sample: blood. The sequence was collected from a man in his fifties or sixties in good health. The CDR3 region has the DNA TGTGCCAGCAGTCAGGAGAGAAGCACAGATACGCAGTATTTT. This codes for CASSQERSTDTQYF.